This entry is about one TCR beta chain. What it binds is not known. The data are from a study of healthy donors' naive CD4 and CD8 T cells. Study results and caveats: Reportedly, most V and J gene segments showed naive CD4+ versus CD8+ bias.

Each TCR library used around 500 ng of total RNA and a linear amplification protocol. Methods used by the authors: From 4 to 6 healthy donors, some 80,000 rearranged TCR alpha transcripts were sequenced. MiXCR was run by TCRdb on the reads, yielding one entry per CDR3 protein. These V and J calls derive from TCRdb rather than the authors' analysis. Seen here are about 180,000 distinct CDR3 sequences, around 74% observed once, and the top ten hold less than 2.5%. Naive CD4+ cells were sorted as CD4+CD8-CD45RO-CD45RA+; naive CD8+ as CD8+CD4-CD45RA+CD27bright. Trimming stripped 0 bases from V and 0 bases from J, with 10 bases between. The CDR3 is made up of 15 amino acids. Germline CDR1 and CDR2: SGHRS and YFSETQ.

V and J are TRBV5-1 and TRBJ2-7; D gene unclear. The origin of this receptor is a pool of human donors in good health; the sample pools cells from several healthy donors. Sequencing was done on a sample of naive CD4+ and CD8+ T cells sorted from blood, pooled from several donors. The CDR3 nucleotides are TGCGCCAGCAGCTTGGAATCGGTTCCCTCCTACGAGCAGTACTTC. Amino acids: CASSLESVPSYEQYF.